This note documents a single TCR beta chain sequence. Its specificity is not known. Relative to the germline gene, one junction end is altered; a read error may explain this. The germline gives CDR1 SGHTA, CDR2 FQGNSA. The CDR3 is 14 amino acids. Primed by a sample-barcoded 5' primer and a J-beta primer mix, a second PCR proceeded for about 7 to 12 cycles. Each cDNA molecule, via a template-switch adaptor with 12 random nucleotides, was tagged. CDR3-containing paired-end reads numbered at least 2.5 million in each sample. TCRdb analysed the 5' RACE reads with MiXCR anew, one entry per CDR3 protein. The profile shows approximately 1,000,000 distinct CDR3 sequences, roughly two fifths of them singletons. The data were taken from a study of blood T cells in healthy people across ages. Study-wide results and limits: Age showed a roughly linear inverse relationship with TCR beta diversity per million T cells.

Drawn from each donor were ten milliliters of peripheral blood. The chain is built from TRBV7-2 and TRBJ2-5, with 9 nucleotides matching TRBD2. Material: blood. The receptor was isolated from a man between 18 and 29 years old in good health. The CDR3 loop is CASSLLAGQEAQYF. DNA for the CDR3: TGTGCCAGCAGCTTACTAGCGGGGCAAGAGGCCCAGTACTTC.